This TCR beta chain emerged from a study of blood T cell repertoires in COVID-19. Study-level information: Acute and convalescent COVID-19 samples came from the United States, Italy and Spain.

CDR1 and CDR2 from the germline V gene are MNHEY and SVGAGI. This CDR3 is built from 12 residues. Seattle patient enrollment occurred during active infection, with longitudinal follow-up thereafter. Notes on this clone: The junction departs from the called germline gene at one end, perhaps through a read error.

The authors' processing: From reference gene primer amplification, estimates of nucleated cell counts were derived. Sequencing used immunoSEQ multiplex PCR; TCRdb keeps in-frame clones, though not all of them. V and J calls and clone size come straight from that table; D and trimming were deduced from the DNA. The data show fewer than 250,000 clones, approximately 81% seen once. Sequenced input: peripheral blood. The TCR was taken from an elderly woman with COVID-19, enrolled during active disease. J is TRBJ2-1 and V is TRBV6-5; 13 bases match TRBD2. CDR3 nucleotide sequence: TGTGCCAGCAGGAAAACTAGCGGGGGGGCGGTCTTC. It specifies CASRKTSGGAVF.